Detailed here is one T cell receptor (beta chain). The antigen remains undetermined. This sample is part of a study of cytomegalovirus exposure and HLA in healthy donors. Study outcomes and limitations: More clonal expansion characterized HLA-associated TCR beta chains than equally common others in a later analysis.

Amplification used 60 Vbeta primers and 13 Jbeta primers. Sequencing was performed with immunoSEQ multiplex PCR; in TCRdb, only in-frame clones are kept and a portion is missing. The sample holds about 89,000 clones, 65% to 75% seen once. Unrecorded immune exposures were likely, despite nominal health at sampling. V was clipped by 1 base and J by 4 bases, with 7 bases between them. This CDR3 region has 14 residues. The germline gives CDR1 SGHTA, CDR2 FQGTGA. The receptor comes from a man under 40 in good health and CMV-seronegative. The sequencing sample was made of PBMCs. V gene TRBV7-3 combines with J gene TRBJ2-2; possibly TRBD2 for D (6 bases). The CDR3 region is CASSLNGGTGELFF. For the CDR3, the DNA is TGTGCCAGCAGCTTAAACGGGGGCACCGGGGAGCTGTTTTTT.